This T cell receptor beta chain was retrieved from a study of cytomegalovirus exposure and HLA in healthy donors. Study conclusions and caveats: Usually a TCR sequence was rare, but some public TCRs were found in many donors. HLA alleles showed associations with 15,000 to 20,000 TCR beta sequences in a later analysis, at a 0.05 false discovery rate.

About this clone: Its antigen is unidentified. Other DNA sequences within the sample encode an identical CDR3.

PCR used 60 Vbeta primers and 13 Jbeta primers. As handled by the study authors: Later, tens of millions of unique TCR beta chains were counted in an analysis, and roughly 10 million of them were shared. The protocol was immunoSEQ multiplex PCR, while the TCRdb copy is restricted to in-frame clones and leaves out a portion. The V and J calls and clone size come from that table; D and trimming were worked out from the DNA. This sample carries about 130,000 clones, less than 80% of them seen once, and the ten largest clones take over 2.5%. The sequence came from a woman in her fifties or sixties in good health and CMV-seronegative. The sequenced material came from PBMCs.

CDR3 bases: TGTGCCAGCAGGGGTCGGACAGGCATTTTGGGGGAGACCCAGTACTTC. Translating it yields CASRGRTGILGETQYF. The rearrangement uses TRBV6-6 and TRBJ2-5; TRBD1 aligns across 7 bases. From germline, CDR1 is MNHNY and CDR2 SVGAGI (reference sequence). V trimming: 6 bases; J trimming: 5 bases; junction bases outside the gene matches: 15. This CDR3 comprises 16 residues.